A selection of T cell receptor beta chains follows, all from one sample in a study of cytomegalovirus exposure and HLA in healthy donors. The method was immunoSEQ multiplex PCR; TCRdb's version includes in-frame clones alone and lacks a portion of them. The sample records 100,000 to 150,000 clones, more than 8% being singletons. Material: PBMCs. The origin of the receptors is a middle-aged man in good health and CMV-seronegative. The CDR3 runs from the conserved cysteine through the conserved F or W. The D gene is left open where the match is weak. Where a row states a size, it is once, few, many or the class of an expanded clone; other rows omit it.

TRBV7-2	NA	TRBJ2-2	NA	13	CASSFQASGELFF	TGTGCCAGCAGCTTCCAGGCATCCGGGGAGCTGTTTTTT
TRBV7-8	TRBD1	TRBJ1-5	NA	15	CASSFLQGANQPQHF	TGTGCCAGCAGCTTTTTACAGGGGGCGAATCAGCCCCAGCATTTT
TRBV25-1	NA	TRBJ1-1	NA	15	CASKGDTGMITEAFF	TGTGCCAGCAAGGGGGATACAGGGATGATCACTGAAGCTTTCTTT
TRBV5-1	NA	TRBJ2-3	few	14	CASSVSVITDTQYF	TGCGCCAGCAGCGTGAGTGTTATCACAGATACGCAGTATTTT
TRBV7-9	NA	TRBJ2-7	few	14	CASSFGGSLNEQYF	TGTGCCAGCAGCTTTGGGGGGTCCCTCAACGAGCAGTACTTC
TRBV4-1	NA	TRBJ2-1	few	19	CASSQSGTGASGGPEEQFF	TGCGCCAGCAGCCAGTCCGGGACAGGGGCTAGCGGGGGGCCGGAGGAGCAGTTCTTC
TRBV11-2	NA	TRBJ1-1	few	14	CASSLVAGSTEAFF	TGTGCCAGCAGCTTAGTTGCGGGGTCCACTGAAGCTTTCTTT
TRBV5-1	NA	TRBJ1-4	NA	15	CASSSSGGTNEKLFF	TGCGCCAGCAGCTCGTCGGGGGGCACTAATGAAAAACTGTTTTTT
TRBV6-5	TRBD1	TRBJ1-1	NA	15	CASIPPRDRGTEAFF	TGTGCCAGCATCCCACCCCGGGACAGGGGCACTGAAGCTTTCTTT
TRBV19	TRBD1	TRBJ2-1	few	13	CASSFRQGHEQFF	TGTGCCAGTAGTTTCCGACAGGGCCATGAGCAGTTCTTC
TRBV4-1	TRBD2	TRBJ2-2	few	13	CASSLGGAGELFF	TGCGCCAGCAGCCTCGGGGGGGCCGGGGAGCTGTTTTTT
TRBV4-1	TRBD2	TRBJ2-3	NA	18	CASSQGPLTSGGTDTQYF	TGCGCCAGCAGCCAAGGTCCTCTGACTAGCGGGGGCACAGATACGCAGTATTTT
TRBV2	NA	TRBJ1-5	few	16	CASSENRWGGNQPQHF	TGTGCCAGCAGTGAAAATAGATGGGGGGGGAATCAGCCCCAGCATTTT
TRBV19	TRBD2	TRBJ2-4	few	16	CASSRGGGPLSNIQYF	TGTGCCAGTAGTAGGGGCGGGGGACCCTTGTCGAACATTCAGTACTTC
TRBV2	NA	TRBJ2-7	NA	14	CASTSRRTGSEQYF	TGTGCCAGCACCTCACGCCGAACAGGTTCCGAGCAGTACTTC
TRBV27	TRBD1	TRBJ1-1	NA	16	CASSFFPDRVGTEAFF	TGTGCCAGCAGTTTCTTCCCGGACAGGGTCGGGACTGAAGCTTTCTTT
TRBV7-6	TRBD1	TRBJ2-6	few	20	CASSWGRGLQGASGANVLTF	TGTGCCAGCAGCTGGGGCAGGGGGCTCCAGGGGGCTTCTGGGGCCAACGTCCTGACTTTC
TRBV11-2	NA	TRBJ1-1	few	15	CASSLGRTENTEAFF	TGTGCCAGCAGCTTAGGTCGGACAGAGAACACTGAAGCTTTCTTT
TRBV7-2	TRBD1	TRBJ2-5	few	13	CASSGDREETQYF	TGTGCCAGCAGCGGGGACAGGGAAGAGACCCAGTACTTC
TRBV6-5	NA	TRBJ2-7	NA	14	CASRVDRNSYEQYF	TGTGCCAGCAGGGTAGACAGAAACTCCTACGAGCAGTACTTC
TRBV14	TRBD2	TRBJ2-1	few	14	CASSQALAGVEQFF	TGTGCCAGCAGCCAAGCCCTAGCGGGGGTCGAGCAGTTCTTC
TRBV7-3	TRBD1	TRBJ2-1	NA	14	CASSPGSRQGEQFF	TGTGCCAGCAGCCCGGGGTCTAGACAGGGTGAGCAGTTCTTC
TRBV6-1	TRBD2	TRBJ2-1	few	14	CASSEPAGNNEQFF	TGTGCCAGCAGTGAGCCAGCGGGAAACAATGAGCAGTTCTTC
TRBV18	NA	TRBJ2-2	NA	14	CASSEGQNTGELFF	TGTGCCAGCTCAGAGGGACAGAACACCGGGGAGCTGTTTTTT
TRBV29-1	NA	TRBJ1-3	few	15	CSVVGFSGGRNTIYF	TGCAGCGTGGTGGGCTTTAGTGGAGGGCGAAACACCATATATTTT
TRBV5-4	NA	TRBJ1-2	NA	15	CASSLPGNIGYGYTF	TGTGCCAGCAGCTTGCCAGGGAATATAGGTTATGGCTACACCTTC
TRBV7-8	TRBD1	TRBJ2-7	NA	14	CASRAGTGLDEQYF	TGTGCCAGCAGGGCAGGGACAGGTCTCGACGAGCAGTACTTC
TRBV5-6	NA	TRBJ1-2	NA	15	CASSFRPGSSYGYTF	TGTGCCAGCAGCTTCCGACCGGGAAGCTCCTATGGCTACACCTTC
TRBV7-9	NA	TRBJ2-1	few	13	CASSAYDISEQFF	TGTGCCAGCAGCGCCTACGACATCTCTGAGCAGTTCTTC
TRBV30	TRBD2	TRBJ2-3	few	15	CAFAASGGATDTQYF	TGTGCCTTCGCTGCTAGCGGGGGGGCTACAGATACGCAGTATTTT
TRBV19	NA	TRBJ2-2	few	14	CASSKGSISGELFF	TGTGCCAGTAGTAAGGGGTCGATTTCCGGGGAGCTGTTTTTT
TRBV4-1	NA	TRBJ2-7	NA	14	CASSPRTGGDEQYF	TGCGCCAGCAGCCCTAGGACAGGAGGGGACGAGCAGTACTTC
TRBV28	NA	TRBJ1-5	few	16	CASTSGRGNTRQPQHF	TGTGCCAGCACCTCCGGTCGGGGGAATACGAGGCAGCCCCAGCATTTT
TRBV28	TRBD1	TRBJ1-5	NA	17	CASSLVFVRGIEQPQHF	TGTGCCAGCAGTTTAGTATTCGTCAGGGGGATTGAACAGCCCCAGCATTTT
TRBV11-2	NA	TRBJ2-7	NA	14	CASSSGTSALEQYF	TGTGCCAGCAGTTCCGGGACAAGCGCCTTGGAGCAGTACTTC
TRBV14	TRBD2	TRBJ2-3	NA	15	CASSLGTSGTDTQYF	TGTGCCAGCAGCCTCGGGACTAGCGGGACAGATACGCAGTATTTT
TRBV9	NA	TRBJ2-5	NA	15	CASSPAGASQETQYF	TGTGCCAGCAGCCCGGCTGGGGCGAGCCAAGAGACCCAGTACTTC
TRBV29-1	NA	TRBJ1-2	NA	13	CSVGPTGNEGYTF	TGCAGCGTTGGCCCCACAGGGAACGAGGGCTACACCTTC
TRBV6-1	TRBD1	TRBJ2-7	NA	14	CASSPGQGLGEQYF	TGTGCCAGCAGCCCGGGACAGGGGCTTGGCGAGCAGTACTTC
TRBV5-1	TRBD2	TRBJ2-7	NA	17	CASSLVPAGAFQDEQYF	TGCGCCAGCAGCTTGGTCCCAGCGGGGGCGTTTCAGGACGAGCAGTACTTC
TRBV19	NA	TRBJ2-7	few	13	CASSPGGTYEQYF	TGTGCCAGTAGCCCCGGCGGCACCTACGAGCAGTACTTC